This TCR beta chain was recovered during a study of cytomegalovirus exposure and HLA in healthy donors. The study, taken as a whole, reports: Prior analysis indicated that the majority of TCR beta V segments exhibited productivity approximately 87% or approximately 30% of the time. In all likelihood, a cluster of highly shared sequence variants was a sequencing artifact.

A word on this clone: The antigen is undetermined.

A multiplex PCR was run with 60 Vbeta primers and 13 Jbeta primers. Method: immunoSEQ multiplex PCR; TCRdb's copy keeps in-frame clones and lacks some. The profile shows 150,000 to 190,000 clones, about 68% of them singletons. The source of this sequence is a man aged 18 to 29 in good health and CMV-seronegative. The material sequenced was PBMCs.

CDR3 sequence reads: CASSPGTKSQETQYF. The CDR3, as DNA: TGTGCCAGCAGTCCCGGGACTAAGTCGCAAGAGACCCAGTACTTC. The chain links TRBV27 to TRBJ2-5; 7 nucleotides agree with TRBD2. In germline, CDR1 is MNHEY, CDR2 SMNVEV (reference sequence). V was pared by 5 bases and J by 2 bases, with 8 bases of the junction left unmatched. This CDR3 is built from 15 residues.